Listed below are T cell receptor beta chains from one sample, sequenced in a study of shared clonotypes between healthy human individuals. TCRdb keeps only in-frame clones here, not all; method: immunoSEQ multiplex PCR. The table lists 2 million to 3 million clones, around 94% of them singletons, with 0.14% in the top ten. Sequenced sample: naive CD4+ T cells sorted from blood. Receptors were obtained from a man between 18 and 35 years old in good health. The CDR3 runs from the conserved cysteine through the conserved F or W. A D gene is named only where the DNA matches it firmly. The size of a clone is reported for some rows only, either as once, few or many, or as a class for expanded clones.

abundance	j_gene	v_gene	d_gene	CDR3nt	CDR3aa
-	TRBJ1-1	TRBV6-5	-	TGTGCCAGCAGTCCGGGGACATCGAACACTGAAGCTTTCTTT	CASSPGTSNTEAFF
-	TRBJ1-2	TRBV25-1	-	TGTGCCAGCAGTGAACTGGGTCTAAACTATGGCTACACCTTC	CASSELGLNYGYTF
-	TRBJ1-4	TRBV30	-	TGTGCCTGGAGTGTCGGTCCGGGTGAAAAACTGTTTTTT	CAWSVGPGEKLFF
-	TRBJ1-1	TRBV7-2	-	TGTGCCAGCAGCTCGAAGACGAACACTGAAGCTTTCTTT	CASSSKTNTEAFF
-	TRBJ1-2	TRBV11-2	-	TGTGCCAGCAGCCGCATTGACAGAAGTAACTATGGCTACACCTTC	CASSRIDRSNYGYTF
-	TRBJ2-2	TRBV5-1	-	TGCGCCAGCGGGGACCCGGGACAAAACACCGGGGAGCTGTTTTTT	CASGDPGQNTGELFF
-	TRBJ1-6	TRBV9	-	TGTGCCAGCAGCCCTAGGTTGGGATCGAATTCACCCCTCCACTTT	CASSPRLGSNSPLHF
-	TRBJ2-3	TRBV5-1	TRBD2	TGCGCCAGCAGCCCGCAGCGGGGGGCCACAGATACGCAGTATTTT	CASSPQRGATDTQYF
-	TRBJ2-2	TRBV18	-	TGTGCCAGCTCACCGGACAGCCGCACCGGGGAGCTGTTTTTT	CASSPDSRTGELFF
-	TRBJ1-2	TRBV10-3	TRBD1	TGTGCCATCAGATCGGACAGGAGAAATGGCTACACCTTC	CAIRSDRRNGYTF
-	TRBJ2-1	TRBV11-3	-	TGTGCCAGCAGCTTAGATCGGGCCGGGTTCGGTGAGCAGTTCTTC	CASSLDRAGFGEQFF
once	TRBJ2-1	TRBV27	-	TGTGCCAGCAGTTTAAAAGGACTGCCCTCCAATGAGCAGTTCTTC	CASSLKGLPSNEQFF
-	TRBJ1-5	TRBV27	-	TGTGCCAGCAGTTTGACGGATGGGAATCAGCCCCAGCATTTT	CASSLTDGNQPQHF
-	TRBJ2-3	TRBV25-1	-	TGTGCCAGCAGTAGGGGGAAGCTGGATAGCACAGATACGCAGTATTTT	CASSRGKLDSTDTQYF
-	TRBJ2-7	TRBV27	-	TGTGCCAGCAGCTTACTACAGGGATCCTACGAGCAGTACTTC	CASSLLQGSYEQYF
-	TRBJ2-7	TRBV7-2	-	TGTGCCAGCACCATTCTTATAGGGATCTCCTACGAGCAGTACTTC	CASTILIGISYEQYF
-	TRBJ2-7	TRBV5-1	-	TGCGCCAGCAGCTTGGGGCATGGGGGGAGCTCCTACGAGCAGTACTTC	CASSLGHGGSSYEQYF
-	TRBJ2-7	TRBV11-2	TRBD1	TGTGCCAGCAGTGGACCGGGACAGGGGGCTTACGAGCAGTACTTC	CASSGPGQGAYEQYF